This TCR beta chain was identified in a study of blood T cell repertoires in COVID-19. Study information: In each case, the material was cDNA or gDNA derived from T cells, B-cell-depleted T cells, or PBMCs.

Per the study methods: Estimated nucleated cell counts came from reference gene primer amplification. The data were produced by immunoSEQ multiplex PCR, yet TCRdb's version contains in-frame clones alone and is incomplete. That table supplies the V and J calls and clone size; D and trimming were determined from the DNA. The sample records roughly 500,000 clones, 89% being singletons. The CDR3 has 14 amino acids. V was pared by 10 bases and J by 8 bases, with 8 bases of the junction left unmatched. Germline loops: CDR1 MNHGY, CDR2 SVAAGI. Specimen: peripheral blood. This receptor was taken from a man between 18 and 29 years old with COVID-19, enrolled during active disease. The chain recombines TRBV6-9 with TRBJ1-6; TRBD1 matches 10 bases. CDR3: CANRRTGGDSPLHF. CDR3 nucleotide sequence: TGTGCCAACCGGCGGACAGGGGGTGATTCACCCCTCCACTTT.